This entry concerns a single T cell receptor beta chain. This specimen comes from a study of blood T cell repertoires in COVID-19. As for the study in general: From the United States, Italy and Spain came samples of acute and convalescent COVID-19. From T cells, B-cell-depleted T cells, or PBMCs came the material, which was cDNA or gDNA.

Authors' processing steps: Amplification with reference gene primers provided the estimates of nucleated cell counts. Generated by immunoSEQ multiplex PCR, the TCRdb table keeps only in-frame clones and is missing some. For V, J and clone size, that table is used; D and trimming come from the DNA. The repertoire has around 100,000 clones, roughly 87% of them found once; the top ten carry approximately 7%. Specimen: peripheral blood. The receptor was derived from a man aged 25-40 years in a cohort sampled during active COVID-19.

In DNA form, the CDR3 reads TGTGCCACCAGCAGAGAAGGGGGCACTGAAGCTTTCTTT. It specifies CATSREGGTEAFF. The chain combines TRBV15 with TRBJ1-1; TRBD1 is a possible D gene (6 bases). The germline V gene has CDR1 LNHNV and CDR2 YYDKDF (reference sequence). This CDR3 contains 13 residues. V lost 0 bases to trimming and J lost 4 bases, with 6 bases between them. Complete variable domain (other parts from reference TRBV15 and TRBJ1-1): DAMVIQNPRYQVTQFGKPVTLSCSQTLNHNVMYWYQQKSSQAPKLLFHYYDKDFNNEADTPDNFQSRRPNTSFCFLDIRSPGLGDTAMYLCATSREGGTEAFFGQGTRLTVV.